Listed below are T cell receptor beta chains from one sample, sequenced in a study of PD-L1 blockade in urothelial cancer. Using immunoSEQ multiplex PCR, the repertoire was profiled, and TCRdb retains in-frame clones only, with some absent. The sample consists of just over 35,000 clones, more than 75% of them appearing once. Material: PBMCs, obtained around atezolizumab (anti-PD-L1) treatment. The receptor source for this set is a man in his forties or fifties with urothelial cancer. Both conserved end residues are part of each CDR3. Fields, in order: V gene, J gene, clone size, D gene, CDR3 protein, CDR3 DNA. The D gene is left open where the match is weak. For some rows the clone size is stated as once, few or many, or as a class when expanded; others skip it.

v_call: TRBV5-1
j_call: TRBJ1-5
clone_size: -
d_call: TRBD1
cdr3_aa: CASSPGTGEGQPQHF
cdr3_nt: TGCGCCAGCAGCCCCGGGACAGGGGAGGGTCAGCCCCAGCATTTT

v_call: TRBV25-1
j_call: TRBJ2-7
clone_size: -
d_call: TRBD1
cdr3_aa: CASLRQGKDEQYF
cdr3_nt: TGTGCCAGCCTTCGACAGGGAAAAGACGAGCAGTACTTC

v_call: TRBV27
j_call: TRBJ2-5
clone_size: -
d_call: TRBD2
cdr3_aa: CASSLRGGRETQYF
cdr3_nt: TGTGCCAGCAGTTTACGGGGGGGACGGGAGACCCAGTACTTC

v_call: TRBV5-6
j_call: TRBJ1-5
clone_size: -
d_call: -
cdr3_aa: CASSFQGPNQPQHF
cdr3_nt: TGTGCCAGCAGCTTCCAGGGTCCCAATCAGCCCCAGCATTTT

v_call: TRBV4-2
j_call: TRBJ2-7
clone_size: once
d_call: TRBD2
cdr3_aa: CASSQQKRGEQYF
cdr3_nt: TGTGCCAGCAGCCAACAGAAGCGGGGCGAGCAGTACTTC

v_call: TRBV7-8
j_call: TRBJ1-1
clone_size: -
d_call: TRBD1
cdr3_aa: CASSPRTGNTEAFF
cdr3_nt: TGTGCCAGCAGCCCACGGACAGGGAACACTGAAGCTTTCTTT

v_call: TRBV2
j_call: TRBJ2-7
clone_size: once
d_call: TRBD1
cdr3_aa: CASTFEGQTYEQYF
cdr3_nt: TGTGCCAGCACCTTTGAGGGACAGACCTACGAGCAGTACTTC

v_call: TRBV30
j_call: TRBJ1-2
clone_size: once
d_call: -
cdr3_aa: CAWSAPSGGYTF
cdr3_nt: TGTGCCTGGAGTGCCCCCAGTGGCGGCTACACCTTC

v_call: TRBV28
j_call: TRBJ2-7
clone_size: -
d_call: -
cdr3_aa: CASSLGTVGSYEQYF
cdr3_nt: TGTGCCAGCAGTTTGGGGACTGTAGGCTCCTACGAGCAGTACTTC

v_call: TRBV7-9
j_call: TRBJ1-1
clone_size: -
d_call: -
cdr3_aa: CASSPMAGNTEAFF
cdr3_nt: TGTGCCAGCAGCCCTATGGCAGGGAACACTGAAGCTTTCTTT

v_call: TRBV21-1
j_call: TRBJ1-1
clone_size: -
d_call: -
cdr3_aa: CASSKRIQGYTEAFF
cdr3_nt: TGTGCCAGCAGCAAAAGGATACAGGGATACACTGAAGCTTTCTTT

v_call: TRBV9
j_call: TRBJ2-5
clone_size: few
d_call: -
cdr3_aa: CASSVAPGLQETQYF
cdr3_nt: TGTGCCAGCAGCGTAGCTCCGGGACTGCAAGAGACCCAGTACTTC

v_call: TRBV4-3
j_call: TRBJ2-7
clone_size: -
d_call: TRBD2
cdr3_aa: CASSPRLGLAGEYSYEQYF
cdr3_nt: TGCGCCAGCAGCCCCCGGCTAGGGCTAGCGGGAGAGTACTCCTACGAGCAGTACTTC

v_call: TRBV30
j_call: TRBJ1-2
clone_size: few
d_call: -
cdr3_aa: CASPGQRVYGYTF
cdr3_nt: TGTGCCTCGCCAGGGCAGCGGGTCTATGGCTACACCTTC

v_call: TRBV7-2
j_call: TRBJ2-7
clone_size: -
d_call: -
cdr3_aa: CASSLGHTQYF
cdr3_nt: TGTGCCAGCAGCTTAGGACACACGCAGTACTTC

v_call: TRBV13
j_call: TRBJ2-1
clone_size: -
d_call: TRBD2
cdr3_aa: CASSLYASGTYNEQFF
cdr3_nt: TGTGCCAGCAGCTTATACGCTAGCGGGACGTACAATGAGCAGTTCTTC

v_call: TRBV5-4
j_call: TRBJ2-7
clone_size: few
d_call: TRBD2
cdr3_aa: CASSRGGSGRYEQYF
cdr3_nt: TGTGCCAGCAGCCGTGGGGGTAGCGGGAGGTACGAGCAGTACTTC

v_call: TRBV11-2
j_call: TRBJ2-1
clone_size: few
d_call: TRBD2
cdr3_aa: CASSSLSGTSPNEQFF
cdr3_nt: TGTGCCAGCAGCTCGCTCTCCGGGACTAGCCCCAATGAGCAGTTCTTC

v_call: TRBV5-1
j_call: TRBJ1-1
clone_size: -
d_call: -
cdr3_aa: CASSLAGQGVTEAFF
cdr3_nt: TGCGCCAGCAGCTTGGCCGGGCAAGGGGTCACTGAAGCTTTCTTT

v_call: TRBV19
j_call: TRBJ1-1
clone_size: -
d_call: TRBD1
cdr3_aa: CASRGTVNTEAFF
cdr3_nt: TGTGCCAGTCGGGGGACAGTAAACACTGAAGCTTTCTTT

v_call: TRBV28
j_call: TRBJ1-1
clone_size: -
d_call: -
cdr3_aa: CASRRRAEAFF
cdr3_nt: TGTGCCAGCCGGAGGAGGGCTGAAGCTTTCTTT

v_call: TRBV19
j_call: TRBJ2-5
clone_size: -
d_call: TRBD2
cdr3_aa: CASRMRGTSGSRETQYF
cdr3_nt: TGTGCCAGTAGGATGCGGGGGACTAGCGGGAGTCGGGAGACCCAGTACTTC

v_call: TRBV5-4
j_call: TRBJ2-2
clone_size: once
d_call: -
cdr3_aa: CASSSLQVNTGELFF
cdr3_nt: TGTGCCAGCAGCTCGTTACAGGTGAACACCGGGGAGCTGTTTTTT

v_call: TRBV7-2
j_call: TRBJ1-1
clone_size: -
d_call: -
cdr3_aa: CASSLFRGPNTEAFF
cdr3_nt: TGTGCCAGCAGCTTATTCAGGGGCCCGAACACTGAAGCTTTCTTT

v_call: TRBV7-2
j_call: TRBJ2-5
clone_size: -
d_call: TRBD2
cdr3_aa: CASSSGGSGRAPQETQYF
cdr3_nt: TGTGCCAGCAGCTCCGGGGGTAGCGGGAGAGCCCCCCAAGAGACCCAGTACTTC

v_call: TRBV30
j_call: TRBJ2-7
clone_size: -
d_call: TRBD2
cdr3_aa: CAWRKPTGLAEYEQYF
cdr3_nt: TGTGCCTGGAGGAAGCCCACCGGGCTAGCGGAATACGAGCAGTACTTC

v_call: TRBV29-1
j_call: TRBJ2-7
clone_size: -
d_call: -
cdr3_aa: CSVGTYEQYF
cdr3_nt: TGCAGCGTTGGTACCTACGAGCAGTACTTC

v_call: TRBV7-9
j_call: TRBJ2-2
clone_size: -
d_call: TRBD2
cdr3_aa: CASTKGKAGVGTGELFF
cdr3_nt: TGTGCCAGCACCAAGGGGAAAGCGGGAGTAGGCACCGGGGAGCTGTTTTTT

v_call: TRBV7-9
j_call: TRBJ1-2
clone_size: -
d_call: -
cdr3_aa: CASSLVARPLGYTF
cdr3_nt: TGTGCCAGCAGCTTAGTTGCCAGGCCCCTGGGCTACACCTTC

v_call: TRBV10-2
j_call: TRBJ1-2
clone_size: -
d_call: -
cdr3_aa: CASSESSRQAGAYGYTF
cdr3_nt: TGCGCCAGCAGTGAGTCATCCCGGCAGGCTGGGGCCTATGGCTACACCTTC

v_call: TRBV6-5
j_call: TRBJ2-7
clone_size: -
d_call: -
cdr3_aa: CASSYARASLYEQYF
cdr3_nt: TGTGCCAGCAGTTACGCCAGGGCCTCCTTGTACGAGCAGTACTTC

v_call: TRBV6-1
j_call: TRBJ2-5
clone_size: -
d_call: TRBD1
cdr3_aa: CASRGTGGRETQYF
cdr3_nt: TGTGCCAGCAGGGGGACAGGGGGTCGGGAGACCCAGTACTTC

v_call: TRBV9
j_call: TRBJ1-5
clone_size: -
d_call: -
cdr3_aa: CASSACSHISQPQHF
cdr3_nt: TGTGCCAGCAGCGCATGTAGTCATATTAGTCAGCCCCAGCATTTT

v_call: TRBV7-9
j_call: TRBJ2-6
clone_size: -
d_call: -
cdr3_aa: CASRSGRGAGANVLTF
cdr3_nt: TGTGCCAGCAGATCCGGACGGGGAGCTGGGGCCAACGTCCTGACTTTC

v_call: TRBV27
j_call: TRBJ2-1
clone_size: -
d_call: -
cdr3_aa: CASGVGTLNEQFF
cdr3_nt: TGTGCCAGCGGGGTGGGGACTCTCAATGAGCAGTTCTTC

v_call: TRBV19
j_call: TRBJ1-1
clone_size: few
d_call: -
cdr3_aa: CASSIPAGLKTEAFF
cdr3_nt: TGTGCCAGTAGTATTCCGGCAGGGTTGAAGACTGAAGCTTTCTTT

v_call: TRBV18
j_call: TRBJ2-2
clone_size: -
d_call: -
cdr3_aa: CASSPRGFLTENTGELFF
cdr3_nt: TGTGCCAGCTCACCACGCGGCTTCCTTACCGAGAACACCGGGGAGCTGTTTTTT

v_call: TRBV12-1
j_call: TRBJ2-2
clone_size: once
d_call: -
cdr3_aa: CASSDGTSGRNTGELFF
cdr3_nt: TGTGCCAGCAGCGATGGGACTAGCGGACGGAACACCGGGGAGCTGTTTTTT

v_call: TRBV5-4
j_call: TRBJ2-7
clone_size: -
d_call: -
cdr3_aa: CASSLGPGEQYF
cdr3_nt: TGTGCCAGCAGCCTCGGCCCGGGCGAGCAGTACTTC

v_call: TRBV28
j_call: TRBJ2-3
clone_size: -
d_call: -
cdr3_aa: CASTFTDTQYF
cdr3_nt: TGTGCCAGCACCTTCACAGATACGCAGTATTTT

v_call: TRBV9
j_call: TRBJ2-1
clone_size: -
d_call: -
cdr3_aa: CASSVGDRVEQFF
cdr3_nt: TGTGCCAGCAGCGTAGGCGATCGGGTCGAGCAGTTCTTC